This T cell receptor (beta chain) was found in a study of response to subunit inactivated influenza vaccine. For this clonotype: Its target is not known.

TCRdb re-analysed the RT-PCR reads in MiXCR, keeping a single row per CDR3 protein. The sample has a few hundred thousand distinct CDR3 sequences, about a tenth seen once. Study results and caveats: Authors proposed each seasonal influenza vaccination draws in few new T cells.

Source: PBMCs from blood, taken around seven weeks after vaccination. The sequence derives from a man in his fifties who received an inactivated influenza vaccine.

CDR3: CASSRSAAGGYNEQFF. The CDR3 region has the DNA TGTGCCAGCAGTCGATCGGCGGCGGGGGGATACAATGAGCAGTTCTTC. This rearrangement joins TRBV25-1 to TRBJ2-1, with 8 bases lining up with TRBD2. J was trimmed by 4 bases and V by 5 bases; bases with no gene match: 10. Germline values: CDR1 MGHDK, CDR2 SYGVNS. CDR3 size: 16 residues. Full variable domain (outside the CDR3, taken from reference TRBV25-1 and TRBJ2-1): EADIYQTPRYLVIGTGKKITLECSQTMGHDKMYWYQQDPGMELHLIHYSYGVNSTEKGDLSSESTVSRIRTEHFPLTLESARPSHTSQYLCASSRSAAGGYNEQFFGPGTRLTVL.